This TCR beta chain comes out of a study of T cells after posttransplantation cyclophosphamide. At least ten counts were recorded for this clone. Antigen: not known. The repertoire was sequenced with immunoSEQ multiplex PCR; TCRdb's copy has only in-frame clones and lacks some. The profile covers some 50,000 clones, none occurring a single time. With 7 bases clipped from V and 6 bases from J, the junction kept 2 bases outside the gene matches. The CDR3 is made up of 12 amino acids. Looked up from germline, CDR1 is MNHEY and CDR2 is SVGAGI. Broader study findings: Skin or GI-infiltrating T cells shared few TRB sequences with blood.

The chain uses TRBV6-5 and TRBJ2-7; 11 positions match TRBD2. The TCR was taken from a man aged 40-49 years in good health, CMV-negative, and a related stem cell transplant donor. Input material: PBMCs. In nucleotides, the CDR3 is TGTGCCAGCAAAACTAGCGGGAGCGAGCAGTACTTC. Protein product: CASKTSGSEQYF.